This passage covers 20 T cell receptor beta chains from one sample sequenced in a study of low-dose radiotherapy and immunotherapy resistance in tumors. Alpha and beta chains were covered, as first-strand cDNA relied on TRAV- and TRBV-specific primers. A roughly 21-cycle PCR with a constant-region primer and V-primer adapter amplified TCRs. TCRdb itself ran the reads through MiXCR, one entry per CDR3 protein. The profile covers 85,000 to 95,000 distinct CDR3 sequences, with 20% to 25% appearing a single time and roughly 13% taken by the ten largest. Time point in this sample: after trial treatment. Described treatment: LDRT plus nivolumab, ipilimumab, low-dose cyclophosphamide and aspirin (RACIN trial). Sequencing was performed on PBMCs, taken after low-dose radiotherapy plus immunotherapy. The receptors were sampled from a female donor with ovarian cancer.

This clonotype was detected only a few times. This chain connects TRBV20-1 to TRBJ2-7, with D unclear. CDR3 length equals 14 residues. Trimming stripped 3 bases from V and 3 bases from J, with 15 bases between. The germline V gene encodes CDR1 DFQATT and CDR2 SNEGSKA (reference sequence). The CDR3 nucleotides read TGCAGTGCTAGGCCAAGGACCAGAGACTACGAGCAGTACTTC. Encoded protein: CSARPRTRDYEQYF.

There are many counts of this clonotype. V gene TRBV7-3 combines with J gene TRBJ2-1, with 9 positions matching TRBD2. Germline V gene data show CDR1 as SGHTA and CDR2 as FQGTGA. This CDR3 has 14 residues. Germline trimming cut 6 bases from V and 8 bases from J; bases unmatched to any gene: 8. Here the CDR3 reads CASSWGGLADEQFF. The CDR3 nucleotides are TGTGCCAGCAGTTGGGGGGGACTAGCAGATGAGCAGTTCTTC.

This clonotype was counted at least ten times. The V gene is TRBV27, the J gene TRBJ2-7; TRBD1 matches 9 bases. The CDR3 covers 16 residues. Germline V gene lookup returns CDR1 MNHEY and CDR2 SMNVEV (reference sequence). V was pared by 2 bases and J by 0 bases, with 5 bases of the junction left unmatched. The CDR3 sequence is CASSLTGGLSSYEQYF. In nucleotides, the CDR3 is TGTGCCAGCAGTTTAACAGGGGGCCTGAGCTCCTACGAGCAGTACTTC.

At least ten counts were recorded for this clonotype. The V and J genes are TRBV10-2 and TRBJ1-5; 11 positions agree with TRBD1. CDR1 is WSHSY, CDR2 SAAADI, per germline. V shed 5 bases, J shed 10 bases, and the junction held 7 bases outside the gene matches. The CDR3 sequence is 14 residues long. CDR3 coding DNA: TGCGCCAGCAGTCCGGGACAGGGGGAATTCCCCCAGCATTTT. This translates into CASSPGQGEFPQHF.

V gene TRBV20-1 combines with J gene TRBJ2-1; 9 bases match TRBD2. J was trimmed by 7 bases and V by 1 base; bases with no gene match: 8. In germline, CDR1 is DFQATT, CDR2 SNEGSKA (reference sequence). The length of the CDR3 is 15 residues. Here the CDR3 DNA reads TGCAGTGCTAGAGGAAGGCTAGCGGGACATAATGAGCAGTTCTTC. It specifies CSARGRLAGHNEQFF.

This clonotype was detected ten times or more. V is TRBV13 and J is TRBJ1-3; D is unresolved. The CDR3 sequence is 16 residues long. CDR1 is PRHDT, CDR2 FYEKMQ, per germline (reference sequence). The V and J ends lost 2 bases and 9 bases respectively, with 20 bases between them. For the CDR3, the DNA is TGTGCCAGCAGCTTAAACCCGCAGGCAGGCCGCGCCACCATATATTTT. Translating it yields CASSLNPQAGRATIYF.

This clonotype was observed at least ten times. The CDR3 reads CSASLGGVSTDTQYF. CDR3 DNA sequence: TGCAGTGCTTCTCTTGGGGGGGTAAGCACAGATACGCAGTATTTT. The chain has TRBV20-1 and TRBJ2-3; 7 positions agree with TRBD2. The V gene end was trimmed by 5 bases and the J gene end by 0 bases; junction bases not matched to a gene: 8. This CDR3 contains 15 residues. Looked up from germline, CDR1 is DFQATT and CDR2 is SNEGSKA (reference sequence).

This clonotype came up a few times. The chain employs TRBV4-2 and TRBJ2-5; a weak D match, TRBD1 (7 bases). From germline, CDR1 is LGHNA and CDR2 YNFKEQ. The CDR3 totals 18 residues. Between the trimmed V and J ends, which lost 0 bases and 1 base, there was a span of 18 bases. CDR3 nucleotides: TGTGCCAGCAGCCAAGATTTCGGGACAGTAGCGGCCCAAGAGACCCAGTACTTC. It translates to CASSQDFGTVAAQETQYF.

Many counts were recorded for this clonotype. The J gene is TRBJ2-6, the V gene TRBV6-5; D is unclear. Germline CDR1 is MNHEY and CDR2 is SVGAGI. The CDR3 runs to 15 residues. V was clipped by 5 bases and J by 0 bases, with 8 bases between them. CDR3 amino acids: CASSGRFSGANVLTF. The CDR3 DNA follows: TGTGCCAGCAGTGGACGGTTCTCTGGGGCCAACGTCCTGACTTTC.

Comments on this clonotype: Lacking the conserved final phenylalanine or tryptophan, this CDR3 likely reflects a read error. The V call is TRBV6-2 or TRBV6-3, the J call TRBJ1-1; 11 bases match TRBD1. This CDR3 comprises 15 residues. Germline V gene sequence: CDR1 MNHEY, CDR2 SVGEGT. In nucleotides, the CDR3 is TGTGCCAGCAGTGCCCCGGACAGGGGGCTTACTGATGCTTTCCTT. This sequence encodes CASSAPDRGLTDAFL.

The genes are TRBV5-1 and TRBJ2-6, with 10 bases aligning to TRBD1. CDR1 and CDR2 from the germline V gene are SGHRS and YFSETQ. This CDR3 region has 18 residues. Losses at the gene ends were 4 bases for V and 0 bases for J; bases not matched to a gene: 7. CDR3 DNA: TGCGCCAGCAGCCCCGGGACAGGGGTAATCTCTGGGGCCAACGTCCTGACTTTC. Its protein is CASSPGTGVISGANVLTF.

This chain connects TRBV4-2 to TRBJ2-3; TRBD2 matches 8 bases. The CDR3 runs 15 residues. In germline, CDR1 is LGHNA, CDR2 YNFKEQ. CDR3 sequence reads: CAPGGAWGCTDTQYF. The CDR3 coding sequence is TGTGCACCCGGGGGGGCCTGGGGATGCACAGATACGCAGTATTTT.

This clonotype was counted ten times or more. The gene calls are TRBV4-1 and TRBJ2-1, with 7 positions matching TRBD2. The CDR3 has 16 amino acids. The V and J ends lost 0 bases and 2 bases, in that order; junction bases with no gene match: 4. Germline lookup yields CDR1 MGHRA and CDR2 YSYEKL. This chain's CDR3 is CASSQESSGAYNEQFF. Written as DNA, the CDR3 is TGCGCCAGCAGCCAAGAGTCGAGCGGGGCCTACAATGAGCAGTTCTTC.

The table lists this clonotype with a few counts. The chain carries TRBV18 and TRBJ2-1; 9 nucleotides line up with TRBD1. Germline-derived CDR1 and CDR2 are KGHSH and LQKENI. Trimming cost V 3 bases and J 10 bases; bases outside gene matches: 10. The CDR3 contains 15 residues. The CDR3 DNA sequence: TGTGCCAGCTCACCGTCCGGGACAGGGACCGGGGAGCAGTTCTTC. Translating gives CASSPSGTGTGEQFF.

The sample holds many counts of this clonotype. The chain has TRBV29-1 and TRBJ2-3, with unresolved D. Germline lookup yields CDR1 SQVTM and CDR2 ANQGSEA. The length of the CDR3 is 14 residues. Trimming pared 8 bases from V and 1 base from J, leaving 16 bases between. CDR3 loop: CSLTWGPGTDTQYF. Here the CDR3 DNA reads TGCAGCCTGACTTGGGGTCCCGGCACAGATACGCAGTATTTT.

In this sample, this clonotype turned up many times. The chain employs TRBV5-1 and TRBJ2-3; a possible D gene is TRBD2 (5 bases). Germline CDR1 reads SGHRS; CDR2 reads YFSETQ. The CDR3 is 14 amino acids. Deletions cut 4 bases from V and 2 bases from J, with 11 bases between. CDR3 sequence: CASSTRTVTDTQYF. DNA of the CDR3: TGCGCCAGCAGCACTAGGACTGTCACAGATACGCAGTATTTT.

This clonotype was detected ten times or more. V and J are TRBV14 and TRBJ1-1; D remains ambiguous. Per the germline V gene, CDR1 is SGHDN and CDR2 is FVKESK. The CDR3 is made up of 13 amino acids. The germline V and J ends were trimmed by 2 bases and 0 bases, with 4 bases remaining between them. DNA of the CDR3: TGTGCCAGCAGCCAATCTGTGAACACTGAAGCTTTCTTT. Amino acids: CASSQSVNTEAFF.

The CDR3 DNA is TGTGCCAGCTCAAACAATGGTACTAACTATGGCTACACCTTC. It translates to CASSNNGTNYGYTF. The rearrangement uses TRBV18 and TRBJ1-2; D not certain. Trimming shortened V by 5 bases and J by 0 bases, and 10 bases separated the two germline ends. This CDR3 is built from 14 residues. Germline lookup yields CDR1 KGHSH and CDR2 LQKENI.

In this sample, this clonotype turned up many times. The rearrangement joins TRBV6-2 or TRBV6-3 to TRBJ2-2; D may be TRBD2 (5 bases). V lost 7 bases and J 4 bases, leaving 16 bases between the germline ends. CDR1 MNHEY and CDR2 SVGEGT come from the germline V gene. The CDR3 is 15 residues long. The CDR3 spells CASKLVGSPTGELFF. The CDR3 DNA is TGTGCCAGCAAACTAGTGGGTTCCCCCACCGGGGAGCTGTTTTTT.

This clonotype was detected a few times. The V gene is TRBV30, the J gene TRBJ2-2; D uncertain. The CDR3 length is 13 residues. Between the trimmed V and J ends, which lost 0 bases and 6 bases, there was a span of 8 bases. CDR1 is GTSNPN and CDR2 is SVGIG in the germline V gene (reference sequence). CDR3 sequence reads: CAWSVLHPGELFF. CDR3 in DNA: TGTGCCTGGAGTGTACTGCATCCCGGGGAGCTGTTTTTT.